This T cell receptor beta chain was sequenced in a study of blood T cell repertoires in COVID-19. As concerns this clone: In the same sample, other DNA sequences code for this CDR3.

The V gene's germline CDR1 is LNHDA and CDR2 SQIVND (reference sequence). The CDR3 extends over 13 amino acids. The germline V and J ends were trimmed by 8 bases and 4 bases, with 14 bases remaining between them. Using immunoSEQ multiplex PCR, the repertoire was profiled, and TCRdb retains in-frame clones only, with some absent. The profile covers about 160,000 clones, with approximately 82% appearing a single time and about a fifth taken by the ten largest. The sequenced sample consisted of peripheral blood. The TCR was taken from a woman older than 75 with acute or convalescent COVID-19. The chain carries TRBV19 and TRBJ1-1, with no clear D. The CDR3 DNA reads as TGTGCCAGTTCCCTGACCGGGGTCACTGAAGCTTTCTTT. Its protein product is CASSLTGVTEAFF.